This is a list of T cell receptor beta chains from one sample in a study of shared clonotypes between healthy human individuals. TCRdb keeps only in-frame clones here, not all; method: immunoSEQ multiplex PCR. The sample contains roughly 650,000 clones, 96% of which appear only once. Sequenced: naive CD8+ T cells sorted from blood. These receptors were collected from a woman younger than 45 in good health. The CDR3 runs from the conserved cysteine through the conserved F or W. Fields, in order: V gene, clone size, J gene, D gene, CDR3 DNA, CDR3 protein. The D gene is left open where the match is weak. A row's size may be missing; if present it is once, few, many or a size class.

>TRBV7-9|few|TRBJ2-7|-
TGTGCCAGCAGCAACGGGGTGAGCGAGCAGTACTTC
CASSNGVSEQYF
>TRBV29-1|few|TRBJ1-4|-
TGCAGCGTTGAAGGGGTGGGAGGTATGTTTTTT
CSVEGVGGMFF
>TRBV7-8|once|TRBJ1-2|TRBD1
TGTGCCAGCAGCGTCGGACAGGGAGGCTATGGCTACACCTTC
CASSVGQGGYGYTF
>TRBV4-1|-|TRBJ2-7|-
TGCGCCAGCAGCCAAGTACAGGGAGGCTACGAGCAGTACTTC
CASSQVQGGYEQYF
>TRBV13|-|TRBJ1-1|TRBD1
TGTGCCAGCAGCAGCACAGGGGCCACTGAAGCTTTCTTT
CASSSTGATEAFF
>TRBV28|-|TRBJ2-1|-
TGTGCCAGCAGTTTAAAAGGGCTAGTGGGTTACAATGAGCAGTTCTTC
CASSLKGLVGYNEQFF
>TRBV28|-|TRBJ1-1|-
TGTGCCAGCAGTTTTCGCCGGGACAAACGGGCTTTCTTT
CASSFRRDKRAFF
>TRBV6-1|-|TRBJ2-7|-
TGTGCCAGCAGTGAACACAGGGCTTCCTACGAGCAGTACTTC
CASSEHRASYEQYF
>TRBV28|-|TRBJ2-5|TRBD2
TGTGCCAGCAGTCCCGGGACTAGCGAGCAAGAGACCCAGTACTTC
CASSPGTSEQETQYF
>TRBV28|-|TRBJ1-2|-
TGTGCCAGCAGTTTCGGGATTCACTATGGCTACACCTTC
CASSFGIHYGYTF
>TRBV5-1|-|TRBJ1-2|-
TGCGCCAGCAGTTCTCCGGACGGCCGAACCTATGGCTACACCTTC
CASSSPDGRTYGYTF
>TRBV19|once|TRBJ1-1|TRBD1
TGTGCCAGTAGTGTAAGGGACAGGGGGGTGTATCCGAACACTGAAGCTTTCTTT
CASSVRDRGVYPNTEAFF
>TRBV28|-|TRBJ2-2|-
TGTGCCAGCAGTTTACCCCGGACAGACACCGGGGAGCTGTTTTTT
CASSLPRTDTGELFF
>TRBV13|-|TRBJ2-1|TRBD2
TGTGCCAGCAGCGCCCCACTAGCGGGAGGGTACAATGAGCAGTTCTTC
CASSAPLAGGYNEQFF
>TRBV27|-|TRBJ2-7|-
TGTGCCAGCAGTTCAGGTGGGAGCGAGCAGTACTTC
CASSSGGSEQYF
>TRBV4-1|-|TRBJ2-1|TRBD2
TGCGCCAGCAGCCACCGACTAGCGGGGGTCAATGAGCAGTTCTTC
CASSHRLAGVNEQFF
>TRBV4-1|-|TRBJ1-1|-
TGCGCCAGCAGCCAGTACCGGACACCTTTGAACACTGAAGCTTTCTTT
CASSQYRTPLNTEAFF
>TRBV4-1|-|TRBJ1-1|-
TGCGCCAGCAGCCAAGAAGGAGGGTGGGTGTCAACCACTAGGAAAATGAACACTGAAGCTTTCTTT
CASSQEGGWVSTTRKMNTEAFF
>TRBV29-1|-|TRBJ1-1|-
TGCAGCGCTAGGGGGGGGACTGAAGCTTTCTTT
CSARGGTEAFF
>TRBV27|-|TRBJ2-1|-
TGTGCCAGCAGTTTGGTCCCTACTGAGCAGTTCTTC
CASSLVPTEQFF
>TRBV19|-|TRBJ1-1|-
TGTGCCAGTAGTATTTGGTACGGGGGGCCTGAGAACACTGAAGCTTTCTTT
CASSIWYGGPENTEAFF
>TRBV29-1|once|TRBJ1-3|-
TGCAGCGGCCTCGTGGGGGGATCGGGCTCTGGAAACACCATATATTTT
CSGLVGGSGSGNTIYF
>TRBV5-6|-|TRBJ2-7|-
TGTGCCAGCAGCTTGTCAGGTAGGCGTTACGAGCAGTACTTC
CASSLSGRRYEQYF
>TRBV27|-|TRBJ1-5|-
TGTGCCAGCAGTTTTGTGGGTGGGGATCAGCCCCAGCATTTT
CASSFVGGDQPQHF
>TRBV5-1|-|TRBJ2-1|-
TGCGCCAGCAGCTTAGGAGGGGAGCAGTTCTTC
CASSLGGEQFF
>TRBV11-2|-|TRBJ2-7|-
TGTGCCAGCAGCTTAGGACTGGGGGTGCAGTACTTC
CASSLGLGVQYF
>TRBV7-9|-|TRBJ1-4|-
TGTGCCAGCAGCTCCAGACTATCGTTGGCAACTAATGAAAAACTGTTTTTT
CASSSRLSLATNEKLFF
>TRBV19|-|TRBJ2-1|TRBD2
TGTGCCAGTAGTATGGGGCTAGCGGGTGTCTCCTACAATGAGCAGTTCTTC
CASSMGLAGVSYNEQFF
>TRBV4-2|-|TRBJ1-5|-
TGTGCCAGCAGCCGGAAGCTCAATCAGCCCCAGCATTTT
CASSRKLNQPQHF
>TRBV23-1|-|TRBJ1-1|-
TGCGCCAGCAGTCAACCTGCGACACCCTCGAACACTGAAGCTTTCTTT
CASSQPATPSNTEAFF
>TRBV5-4|-|TRBJ2-1|-
TGTGCCAGCAGCCTGGCGTTCGAGTTGGGTGGCGATGAGCAGTTCTTC
CASSLAFELGGDEQFF
>TRBV10-2|-|TRBJ2-7|TRBD2
TGCGCCAGCAGTAATGGACTAGACGCCTACGAGCAGTACTTC
CASSNGLDAYEQYF
>TRBV11-2|-|TRBJ2-1|-
TGTGCCAGCAGCTTCGGACTGGAGCATGAGCAGTTCTTC
CASSFGLEHEQFF
>TRBV5-6|-|TRBJ2-7|TRBD2
TGTGCCAGCAGCCCCTTTAGCGGGACTCTCTACGAGCAGTACTTC
CASSPFSGTLYEQYF
>TRBV9|-|TRBJ1-1|TRBD1
TGTGCCAGCAGCGCAGGGGGGGTGAACACTGAAGCTTTCTTT
CASSAGGVNTEAFF
>TRBV10-3|-|TRBJ2-1|TRBD2
TGTGCCATCAGTGGTGGGGGGGTAACCGGGACTAGCGTGAATGAGCAGTTCTTC
CAISGGGVTGTSVNEQFF
>TRBV9|-|TRBJ1-1|TRBD1
TGTGCCAGCAGGTCAGGGACAGGGGGCACTGAAGCTTTCTTT
CASRSGTGGTEAFF
>TRBV4-2|-|TRBJ2-7|-
TGTGCCAGCAGCCAAGAGTGGGGACCAAGCTACGAGCAGTACTTC
CASSQEWGPSYEQYF
>TRBV27|-|TRBJ2-7|-
TGTGCCAGCACCCCAGTAGAGGGGCTCGAGCAGTACTTC
CASTPVEGLEQYF
>TRBV2|-|TRBJ2-2|TRBD2
TGTGCCAGCAGGCTTACTAGCGGTGGTGCCGGGGAGCTGTTTTTT
CASRLTSGGAGELFF
>TRBV5-4|-|TRBJ2-7|-
TGTGCCAGCAGCTTAGGGGAGTCCTACGAGCAGTACTTC
CASSLGESYEQYF
>TRBV5-1|once|TRBJ2-7|-
TGCGCCAGCAAACCTCCGATCGGCAGAGACTACGAGCAGTACTTC
CASKPPIGRDYEQYF